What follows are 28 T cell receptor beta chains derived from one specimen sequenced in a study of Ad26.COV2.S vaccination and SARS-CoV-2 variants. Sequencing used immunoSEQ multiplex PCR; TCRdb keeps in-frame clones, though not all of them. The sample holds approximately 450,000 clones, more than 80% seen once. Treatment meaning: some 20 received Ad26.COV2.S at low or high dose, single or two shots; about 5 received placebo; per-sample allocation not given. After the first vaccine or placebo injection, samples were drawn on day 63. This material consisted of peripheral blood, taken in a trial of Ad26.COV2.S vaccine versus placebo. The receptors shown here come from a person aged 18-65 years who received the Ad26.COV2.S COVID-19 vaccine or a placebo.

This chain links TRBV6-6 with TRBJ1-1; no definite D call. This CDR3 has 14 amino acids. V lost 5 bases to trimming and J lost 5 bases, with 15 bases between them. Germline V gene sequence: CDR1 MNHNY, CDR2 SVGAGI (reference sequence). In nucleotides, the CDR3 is TGTGCCAGCAGTCGATCCCCAGGTGGAACTGAAGCTTTCTTT. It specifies CASSRSPGGTEAFF.

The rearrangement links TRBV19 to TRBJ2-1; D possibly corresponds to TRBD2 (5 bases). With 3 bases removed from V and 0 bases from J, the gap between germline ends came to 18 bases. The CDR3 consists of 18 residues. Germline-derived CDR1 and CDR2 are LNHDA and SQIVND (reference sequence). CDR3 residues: CASSMRHSGKSSYNEQFF. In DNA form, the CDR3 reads TGTGCCAGTAGTATGAGACACAGCGGTAAGAGCTCCTACAATGAGCAGTTCTTC.

The CDR3 DNA sequence: TGTGCCAGCAGCCTGACTAGGAATGAGCAGTTCTTC. Its protein product is CASSLTRNEQFF. The gene calls are TRBV5-4 and TRBJ2-1; possible D gene TRBD2, 6 bases. The CDR3 consists of 12 residues. Trimming removed 4 bases from V and 7 bases from J, with 9 bases in between. Germline CDR1 is SGHNT and CDR2 is YYREEE (reference sequence).

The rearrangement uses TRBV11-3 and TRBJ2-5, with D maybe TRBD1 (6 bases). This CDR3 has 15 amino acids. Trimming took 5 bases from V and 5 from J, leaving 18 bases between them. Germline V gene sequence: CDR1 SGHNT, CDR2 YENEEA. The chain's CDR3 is CASSAGTGSQETQYF. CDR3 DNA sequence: TGTGCCAGCAGCGCCGGCACAGGGAGCCAGGAGACCCAGTACTTC.

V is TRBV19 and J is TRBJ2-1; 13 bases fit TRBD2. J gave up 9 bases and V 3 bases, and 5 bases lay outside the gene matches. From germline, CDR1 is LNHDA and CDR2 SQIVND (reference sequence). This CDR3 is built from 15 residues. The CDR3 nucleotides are TGTGCCAGTAGTATCTGGACTAGCGGGAGTTTTGAGCAGTTCTTC. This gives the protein CASSIWTSGSFEQFF.

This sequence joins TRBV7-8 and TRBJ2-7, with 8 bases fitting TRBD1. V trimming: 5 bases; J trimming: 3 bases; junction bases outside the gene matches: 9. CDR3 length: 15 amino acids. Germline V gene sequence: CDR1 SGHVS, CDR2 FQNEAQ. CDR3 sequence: CASSRKTGEVYEQYF. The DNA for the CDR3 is TGTGCCAGCAGCCGCAAGACAGGGGAAGTCTACGAGCAGTACTTC.

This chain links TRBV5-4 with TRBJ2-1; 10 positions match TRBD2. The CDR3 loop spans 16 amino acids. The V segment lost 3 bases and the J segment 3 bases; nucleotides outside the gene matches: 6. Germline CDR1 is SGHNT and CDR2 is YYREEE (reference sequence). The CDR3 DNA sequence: TGTGCCAGCAGCTCTCGGACTAGCGGTCTCTACAATGAGCAGTTCTTC. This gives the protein CASSSRTSGLYNEQFF.

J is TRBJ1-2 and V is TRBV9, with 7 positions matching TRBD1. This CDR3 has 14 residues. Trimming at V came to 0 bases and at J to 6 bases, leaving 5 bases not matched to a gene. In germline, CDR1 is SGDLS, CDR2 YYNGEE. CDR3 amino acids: CASSVAGGSDGYTF. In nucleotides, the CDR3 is TGTGCCAGCAGCGTAGCAGGGGGATCGGATGGCTACACCTTC.

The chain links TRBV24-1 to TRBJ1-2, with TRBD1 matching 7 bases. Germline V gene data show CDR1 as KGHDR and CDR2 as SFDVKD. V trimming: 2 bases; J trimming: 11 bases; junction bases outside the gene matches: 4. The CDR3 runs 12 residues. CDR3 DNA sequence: TGTGCCACCAGTGATTCCGGGACAGCATACACCTTC. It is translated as CATSDSGTAYTF.

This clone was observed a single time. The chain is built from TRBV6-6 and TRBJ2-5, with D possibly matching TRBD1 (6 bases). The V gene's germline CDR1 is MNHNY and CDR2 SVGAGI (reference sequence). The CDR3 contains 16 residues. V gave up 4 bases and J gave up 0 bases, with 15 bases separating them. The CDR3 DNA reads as TGTGCCAGCAGTTCCCCTGACAGGACCTACCAAGAGACCCAGTACTTC. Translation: CASSSPDRTYQETQYF.

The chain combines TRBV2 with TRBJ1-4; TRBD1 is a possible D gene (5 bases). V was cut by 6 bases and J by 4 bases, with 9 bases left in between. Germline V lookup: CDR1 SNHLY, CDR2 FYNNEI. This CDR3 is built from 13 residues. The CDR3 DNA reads TGTGCCAGCAGCTGGGGGGTTAATGAAAAACTGTTTTTT. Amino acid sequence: CASSWGVNEKLFF.

CDR3 sequence: CASKIRGRATRFQDYGYTF. CDR3 nucleotides: TGTGCCAGCAAAATTAGGGGCAGAGCCACGCGTTTTCAGGACTATGGCTACACCTTC. The rearrangement links TRBV28 to TRBJ1-2; tentatively, D is TRBD1 (5 bases). V gave up 7 bases and J gave up 3 bases, with 30 bases separating them. Germline-derived CDR1 and CDR2 are MDHEN and SYDVKM. This CDR3 has 19 amino acids.

CDR3 sequence: CASSQDPGQHNTEAFF. The DNA of the CDR3 is TGTGCCAGCAGCCAAGACCCCGGACAGCATAACACTGAAGCTTTCTTT. This chain uses TRBV4-2 with TRBJ1-1; D may be TRBD1 (6 bases). This CDR3 has 16 residues. V was shortened by 0 bases and J by 2 bases, with 13 bases between the two germline ends. Germline loops: CDR1 LGHNA, CDR2 YNFKEQ.

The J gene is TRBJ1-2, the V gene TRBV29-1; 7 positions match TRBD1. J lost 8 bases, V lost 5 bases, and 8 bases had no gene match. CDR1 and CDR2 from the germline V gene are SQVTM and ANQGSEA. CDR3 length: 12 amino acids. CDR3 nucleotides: TGCAGCGTTACAGGGGATTCGGGAGGCTACACCTTC. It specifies CSVTGDSGGYTF.

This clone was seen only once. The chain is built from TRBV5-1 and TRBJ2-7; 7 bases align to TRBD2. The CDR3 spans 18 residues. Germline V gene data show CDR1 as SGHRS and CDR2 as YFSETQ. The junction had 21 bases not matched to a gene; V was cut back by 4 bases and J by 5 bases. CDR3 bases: TGCGCCAGCAGCCCTTTGGGGCTAGCGGTAGCGAGCATCCACGAGCAGTACTTC. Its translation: CASSPLGLAVASIHEQYF.

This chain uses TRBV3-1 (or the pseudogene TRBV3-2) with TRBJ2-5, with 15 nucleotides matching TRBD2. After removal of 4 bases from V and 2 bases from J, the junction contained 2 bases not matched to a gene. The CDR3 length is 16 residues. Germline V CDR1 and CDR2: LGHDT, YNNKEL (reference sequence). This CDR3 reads CASSRGLAGGQETQYF. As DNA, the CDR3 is TGTGCCAGCAGCCGAGGACTAGCGGGAGGGCAAGAGACCCAGTACTTC.

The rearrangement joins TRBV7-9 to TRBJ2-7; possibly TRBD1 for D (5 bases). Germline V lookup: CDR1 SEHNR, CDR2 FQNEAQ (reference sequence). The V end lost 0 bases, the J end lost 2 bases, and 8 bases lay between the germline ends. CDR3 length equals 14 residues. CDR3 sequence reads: CASSLATVPYEQYF. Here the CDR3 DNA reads TGTGCCAGCAGCTTAGCGACAGTTCCCTACGAGCAGTACTTC.

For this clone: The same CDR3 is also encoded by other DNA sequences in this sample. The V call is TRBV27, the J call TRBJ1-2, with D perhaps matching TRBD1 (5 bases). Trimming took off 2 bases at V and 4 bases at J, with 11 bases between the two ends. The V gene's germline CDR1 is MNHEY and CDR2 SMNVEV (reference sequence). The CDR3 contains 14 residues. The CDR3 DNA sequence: TGTGCCAGCAGTTTACGGGGGATTGGCTATGGCTACACCTTC. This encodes CASSLRGIGYGYTF.

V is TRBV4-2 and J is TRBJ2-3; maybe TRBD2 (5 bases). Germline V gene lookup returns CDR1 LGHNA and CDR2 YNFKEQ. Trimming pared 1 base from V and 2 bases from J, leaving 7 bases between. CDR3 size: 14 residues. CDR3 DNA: TGTGCCAGCAGCCAAGCGGGATTCACAGATACGCAGTATTTT. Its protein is CASSQAGFTDTQYF.

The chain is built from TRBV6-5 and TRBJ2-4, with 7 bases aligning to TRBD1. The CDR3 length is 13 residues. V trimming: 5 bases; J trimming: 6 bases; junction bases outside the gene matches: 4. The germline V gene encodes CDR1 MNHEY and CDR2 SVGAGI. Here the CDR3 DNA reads TGTGCCAGCAGTAGACAGGGTGTAAACATTCAGTACTTC. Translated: CASSRQGVNIQYF.

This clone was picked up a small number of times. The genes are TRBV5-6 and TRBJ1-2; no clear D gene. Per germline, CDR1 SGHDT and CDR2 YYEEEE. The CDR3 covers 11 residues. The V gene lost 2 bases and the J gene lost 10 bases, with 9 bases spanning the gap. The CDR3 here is CASSLTIDYTF. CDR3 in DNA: TGTGCCAGCAGCTTAACTATCGACTACACCTTC.

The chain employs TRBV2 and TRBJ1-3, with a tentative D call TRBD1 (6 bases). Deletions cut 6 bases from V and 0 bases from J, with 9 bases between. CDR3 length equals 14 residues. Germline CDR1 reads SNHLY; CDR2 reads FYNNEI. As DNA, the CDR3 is TGTGCCAGCAGAACAGGGTCCTCTGGAAACACCATATATTTT. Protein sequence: CASRTGSSGNTIYF.

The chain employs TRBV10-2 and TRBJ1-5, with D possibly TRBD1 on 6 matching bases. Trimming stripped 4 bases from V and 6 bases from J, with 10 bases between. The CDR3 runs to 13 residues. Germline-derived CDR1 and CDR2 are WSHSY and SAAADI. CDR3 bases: TGCGCCAGCAGTGGAGGAGGGGGTCAGCCCCAGCATTTT. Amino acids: CASSGGGGQPQHF.

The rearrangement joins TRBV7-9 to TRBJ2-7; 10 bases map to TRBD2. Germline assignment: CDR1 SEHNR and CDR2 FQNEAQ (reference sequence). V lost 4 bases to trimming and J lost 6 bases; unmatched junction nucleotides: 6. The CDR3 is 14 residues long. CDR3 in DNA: TGTGCCAGCAGCTCCTTAGCGGGAGGACTCGAGCAGTACTTC. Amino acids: CASSSLAGGLEQYF.

CDR3 nucleotides: TGTGCCAGCAGTTACCTGGGACAGACCTACGAGCAGTACTTC. Translating it yields CASSYLGQTYEQYF. This chain joins TRBV6-2 or TRBV6-3 and TRBJ2-7; 7 bases line up with TRBD1. CDR3 size: 14 residues. V was pared by 2 bases and J by 2 bases, with 3 bases of the junction left unmatched. Germline V CDR1 and CDR2: MNHEY, SVGEGT.

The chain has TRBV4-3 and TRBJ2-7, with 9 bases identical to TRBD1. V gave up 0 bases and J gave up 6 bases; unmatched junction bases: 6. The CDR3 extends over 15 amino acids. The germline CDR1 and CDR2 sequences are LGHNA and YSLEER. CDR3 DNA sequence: TGCGCCAGCAGCCAAGACCCAGGACAGGGGTTCGAGCAGTACTTC. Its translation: CASSQDPGQGFEQYF.

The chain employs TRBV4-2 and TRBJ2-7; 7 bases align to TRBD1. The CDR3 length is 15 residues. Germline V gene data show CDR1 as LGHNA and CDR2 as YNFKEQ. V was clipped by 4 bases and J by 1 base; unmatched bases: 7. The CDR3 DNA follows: TGTGCCAGCAGCCCCCCACCAGGGGGTTCCTACGAGCAGTACTTC. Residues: CASSPPPGGSYEQYF.

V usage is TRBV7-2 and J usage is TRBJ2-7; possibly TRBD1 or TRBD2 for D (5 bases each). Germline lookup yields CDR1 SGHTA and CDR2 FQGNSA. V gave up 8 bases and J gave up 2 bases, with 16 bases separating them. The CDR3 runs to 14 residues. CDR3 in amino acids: CASSLERDAYEQYF. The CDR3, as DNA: TGTGCCAGCTCCCTTGAGAGGGACGCCTACGAGCAGTACTTC.